The 17 T cell receptor beta chains reported below all come from one sample, sequenced in a study of T-cell memory formation after mild COVID-19. TCRdb re-called the 5' RACE reads with MiXCR, one entry per CDR3 protein. The repertoire includes 180,000 or so distinct CDR3 sequences, 11% of them detected once, and less than 4% sits in the top ten. Sequenced: PBMCs or a T cell subset sorted from them (not recorded which). The receptors derive from a man aged 18 to 30 who had mild COVID-19 (a few samples of this study predate the infection). Cell type and time point are not known.

This clonotype was seen at least ten times. The V and J genes are TRBV21-1 and TRBJ2-7. TRBV21-1 is reported as a pseudogene. The CDR3 runs to 13 residues. In DNA, the CDR3 is TGTGCCAGCAGCAAAGTCAACTCCTACGAGCAGTACTTC. Its translation is CASSKVNSYEQYF.

This clonotype was observed a handful of times. This chain connects TRBV7-2 to TRBJ1-6; a weak D match, TRBD1 (6 bases). Germline-derived CDR1 and CDR2 are SGHTA and FQGNSA. The CDR3 sequence is 14 residues long. Trimming left V 1 base short and J 13 bases short, with 14 bases between. CDR3 sequence (DNA): TGTGCCAGCAGCTTAGGACAGGCCGGGCCCCCCCTCCACTTT. It codes for CASSLGQAGPPLHF.

The chain is built from TRBV9 and TRBJ2-5; D possibly matches TRBD1 or TRBD2 (6 bases each). Germline V CDR1 and CDR2: SGDLS, YYNGEE. This CDR3 is built from 14 residues. Trimming cost V 8 bases and J 5 bases, with 19 bases left between them. The CDR3 nucleotides are TGTGCCAGTAATAGGAGGGGGGATTTGGAGACCCAGTACTTC. It specifies CASNRRGDLETQYF.

The table lists this clonotype with a few counts. The chain recombines TRBV28 with TRBJ2-3; 8 bases map to TRBD2. V was pared by 7 bases and J by 3 bases, with 12 bases of the junction left unmatched. This CDR3 region has 16 residues. Looked up from germline, CDR1 is MDHEN and CDR2 is SYDVKM. Here the CDR3 reads CASTDPGGRRTDTQYF. DNA of the CDR3: TGTGCCAGCACCGACCCGGGGGGGCGGAGAACAGATACGCAGTATTTT.

Ten or more counts support this clonotype. This chain connects TRBV12-3 or TRBV12-4 to TRBJ2-2; D is perhaps TRBD1 (5 bases). V was pared by 6 bases and J by 5 bases, with 10 bases between. CDR3 size: 13 residues. The CDR3 region is CASRGPGTGELFF. The DNA for the CDR3 is TGTGCCAGCAGGGGGCCTGGGACCGGGGAGCTGTTTTTT.

The V and J genes are TRBV6-5 and TRBJ2-7; either TRBD1 or TRBD2 may supply D (5 bases each). CDR3 length: 14 residues. Germline V gene sequence: CDR1 MNHEY, CDR2 SVGAGI. The V end was cut by 0 bases, the J end by 4 bases, with 10 bases between. The chain's CDR3 is CASSYSQGGYEQYF. The CDR3, as DNA: TGTGCCAGCAGTTACTCCCAGGGCGGGTACGAGCAGTACTTC.

This rearrangement joins TRBV24-1 to TRBJ2-3; 9 nucleotides align to TRBD1. Trimming took 4 bases from V and 5 from J; bases not matched to a gene: 6. This CDR3 is 15 amino acids long. Germline CDR1 reads KGHDR; CDR2 reads SFDVKD. The CDR3 DNA is TGTGCCACCAGTGACCCCGACAGGGGGGGAGATACGCAGTATTTT. Translated: CATSDPDRGGDTQYF.

The CDR3 loop reads CASRETGQYNEQFF. CDR3 nucleotide sequence: TGTGCCAGCAGGGAGACGGGACAGTACAATGAGCAGTTCTTC. The rearrangement links TRBV12-3 or TRBV12-4 to TRBJ2-1; 7 bases fit TRBD1. V was clipped by 6 bases and J by 4 bases; unmatched bases: 6. This CDR3 spans 14 amino acids.

CDR3 sequence (DNA): TGTGCCAGCAGCCAAGGGACAGGGACCTACGAGCAGTACTTC. It translates to CASSQGTGTYEQYF. The V gene is TRBV3-1, the J gene TRBJ2-7; the match to TRBD1 covers 8 bases. The V gene end was trimmed by 1 base and the J gene end by 2 bases; junction bases not matched to a gene: 1. The germline V gene has CDR1 LGHDT and CDR2 YNNKEL (reference sequence). The CDR3 is 14 residues long.

The chain joins TRBV7-2 to TRBJ2-5, with 11 positions matching TRBD2. The CDR3 is 14 residues long. From germline, CDR1 is SGHTA and CDR2 FQGNSA. V trimming: 7 bases; J trimming: 5 bases; junction bases outside the gene matches: 6. DNA of the CDR3: TGTGCCAGCACCTTGACTAGCGGGGTTGAGACCCAGTACTTC. Its translation: CASTLTSGVETQYF.

The genes are TRBV4-1 and TRBJ2-7; tentative D call: TRBD2 (5 bases). The V end lost 0 bases, the J end lost 4 bases, and 16 bases lay between the germline ends. Germline V lookup: CDR1 MGHRA, CDR2 YSYEKL. The CDR3 consists of 16 residues. CDR3 protein: CASSQDDYPLGYEQYF. Written as DNA, the CDR3 is TGCGCCAGCAGCCAAGATGACTATCCGTTGGGGTACGAGCAGTACTTC.

This clonotype was counted at least ten times. This chain uses TRBV12-3 or TRBV12-4 with TRBJ2-2, with D possibly TRBD2 on 5 matching bases. Trimming took off 2 bases at V and 2 bases at J, with 15 bases between the two ends. The length of the CDR3 is 17 residues. CDR3 residues: CASSLHPTGLNTGELFF. The DNA of the CDR3 is TGTGCCAGCAGTTTACATCCCACCGGACTTAACACCGGGGAGCTGTTTTTT.

This sequence joins TRBV24-1 and TRBJ2-3, with 8 bases lining up with TRBD1. This CDR3 has 14 residues. V was pared by 7 bases and J by 2 bases, with 4 bases of the junction left unmatched. Germline V lookup: CDR1 KGHDR, CDR2 SFDVKD. Here the CDR3 reads CATSRTGHTDTQYF. CDR3 in DNA: TGTGCCACCAGCCGGACAGGGCACACAGATACGCAGTATTTT.

This clonotype turned up a few times. The V and J genes are TRBV20-1 and TRBJ1-2; TRBD1 might be the D (5 bases). The CDR3 consists of 12 residues. Germline V CDR1 and CDR2: DFQATT, SNEGSKA (reference sequence). Trimming stripped 7 bases from V and 0 bases from J, with 9 bases between. The CDR3 sequence: CSGQGANYGYTF. CDR3 in DNA: TGCAGTGGCCAGGGAGCTAACTATGGCTACACCTTC.

The table lists this clonotype with a few counts. The gene calls are TRBV5-1 and TRBJ2-1, with TRBD2 matching over 8 bases. The junction had 12 bases not matched to a gene; V was cut back by 4 bases and J by 9 bases. Per the germline V gene, CDR1 is SGHRS and CDR2 is YFSETQ. This CDR3 contains 15 residues. The CDR3 region has the DNA TGCGCCAGCAGCCAAGAGGGGACTAGTTCCCGTGAGCAGTTCTTC. Its translation is CASSQEGTSSREQFF.

V and J are TRBV12-3 or TRBV12-4 and TRBJ2-3, with 8 nucleotides matching TRBD2. The CDR3 runs 15 residues. Trimming cost V 6 bases and J 4 bases; bases outside gene matches: 9. The CDR3 region has the DNA TGTGCCAGCAGGTCCTCGGGAGGGGGGGCAGATACGCAGTATTTT. Protein product: CASRSSGGGADTQYF.

This clonotype was observed a handful of times. This chain links TRBV12-3 or TRBV12-4 with TRBJ2-3; D possibly matches TRBD1 or TRBD2 (5 bases each). The CDR3 has 14 residues. V was trimmed by 7 bases and J by 1 base, leaving 12 bases between them. As DNA, the CDR3 is TGTGCCAGCACCCTGTGGGACCGCACAGATACGCAGTATTTT. Its translation is CASTLWDRTDTQYF.